This T cell receptor beta chain was captured by sequencing in a study of Graves' ophthalmopathy and Graves' hyperthyroidism. Amplification targeted the TCR beta CDR3 regions, with RNA transcripts as the source material. The workflow started with a first-round RT-PCR run with HTBI primers and then moved on to a second-round multiplex PCR. A single record per CDR3 protein comes from TCRdb applying MiXCR to the multiplex PCR reads. The sample yields about 400,000 distinct CDR3 sequences, roughly 14% seen once. In the case of this clonotype: This may be a read error, as it is one base from a much larger clone.

V lost 4 bases and J lost 0, with 12 bases in between. This CDR3 comprises 15 residues. Germline V gene lookup returns CDR1 SNHLY and CDR2 FYNNEI. The chain is built from TRBV2 and TRBJ1-1; the D is unclear. This clonotype was obtained from a woman aged 18-29 years with stable Graves' hyperthyroidism. The sequenced material came from peripheral blood. The CDR3 protein is CASSVQRTLNTEAFF. CDR3 DNA: TGTGCCAGCAGTGTACAGCGAACATTGAACACTGAAGCTTTCTTT. The full variable domain, completed using reference TRBV2 and TRBJ1-1, is EPEVTQTPSHQVTQMGQEVILRCVPISNHLYFYWYRQILGQKVEFLVSFYNNEISEKSEIFDDQFSVERPDGSNFTLKIRSTKLEDSAMYFCASSVQRTLNTEAFFGQGTRLTVV.